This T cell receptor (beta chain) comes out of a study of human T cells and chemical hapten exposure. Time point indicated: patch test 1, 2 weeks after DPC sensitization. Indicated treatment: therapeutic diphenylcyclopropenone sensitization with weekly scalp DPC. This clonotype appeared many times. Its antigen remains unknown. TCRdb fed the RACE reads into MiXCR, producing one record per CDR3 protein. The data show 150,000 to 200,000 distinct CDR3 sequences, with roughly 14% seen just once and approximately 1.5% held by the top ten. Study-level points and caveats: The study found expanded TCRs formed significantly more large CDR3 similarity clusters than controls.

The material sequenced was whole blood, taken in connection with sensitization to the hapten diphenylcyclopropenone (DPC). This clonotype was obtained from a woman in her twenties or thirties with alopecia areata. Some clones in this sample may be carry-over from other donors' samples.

CDR3 sequence: CASSKGSGHRPGEQFF. The CDR3 coding sequence is TGTGCCAGCAGCAAAGGGTCTGGCCACCGGCCGGGGGAGCAGTTCTTC. The chain combines TRBV28 with TRBJ2-1; possible D gene TRBD2, 5 bases. There are 16 residues in the CDR3. V was shortened by 6 bases and J by 10 bases, with 25 bases between the two germline ends. Germline V gene sequence: CDR1 MDHEN, CDR2 SYDVKM.